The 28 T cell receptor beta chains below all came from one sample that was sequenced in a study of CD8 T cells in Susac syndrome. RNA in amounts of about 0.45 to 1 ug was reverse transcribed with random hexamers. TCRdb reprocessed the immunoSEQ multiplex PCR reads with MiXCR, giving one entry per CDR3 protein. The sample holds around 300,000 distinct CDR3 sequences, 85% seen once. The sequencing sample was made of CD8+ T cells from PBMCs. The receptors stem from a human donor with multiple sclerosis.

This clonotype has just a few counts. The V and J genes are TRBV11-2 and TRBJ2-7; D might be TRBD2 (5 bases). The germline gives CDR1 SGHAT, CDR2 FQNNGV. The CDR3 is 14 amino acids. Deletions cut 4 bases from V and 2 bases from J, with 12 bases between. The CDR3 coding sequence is TGTGCCAGCAGCTCTAGCCCTCACGCCTACGAGCAGTACTTC. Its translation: CASSSSPHAYEQYF. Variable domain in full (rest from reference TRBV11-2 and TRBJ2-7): EAGVAQSPRYKIIEKRQSVAFWCNPISGHATLYWYQQILGQGPKLLIQFQNNGVVDDSQLPKDRFSAERLKGVDSTLKIQPAKLEDSAVYLCASSSSPHAYEQYFGPGTRLTVT.

In DNA, the CDR3 is TGTGCCAGCAGTTACCAACAGGGAGTATACGAGCAGTACTTC. Its protein is CASSYQQGVYEQYF. The chain uses TRBV6-2 or TRBV6-3 and TRBJ2-7, with a tentative D call TRBD1 (6 bases). The CDR3 has 14 amino acids. CDR1 is MNHEY, CDR2 SVGEGT, per germline. The germline V and J ends were trimmed by 2 bases and 4 bases, with 12 bases remaining between them.

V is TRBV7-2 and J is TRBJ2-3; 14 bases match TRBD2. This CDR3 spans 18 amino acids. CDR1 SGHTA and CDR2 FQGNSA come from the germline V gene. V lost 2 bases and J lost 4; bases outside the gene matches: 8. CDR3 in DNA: TGTGCCAGCAGCTTAAACCCGGGACTAGCGGGAGACGCAGATACGCAGTATTTT. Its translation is CASSLNPGLAGDADTQYF.

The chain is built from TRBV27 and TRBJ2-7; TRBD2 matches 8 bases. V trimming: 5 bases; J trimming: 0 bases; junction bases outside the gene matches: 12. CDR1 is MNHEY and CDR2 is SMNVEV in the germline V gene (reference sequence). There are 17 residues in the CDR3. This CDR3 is CASSPTTLAGFSYEQYF. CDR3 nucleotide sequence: TGTGCCAGCAGTCCGACGACTCTAGCGGGCTTCTCCTACGAGCAGTACTTC.

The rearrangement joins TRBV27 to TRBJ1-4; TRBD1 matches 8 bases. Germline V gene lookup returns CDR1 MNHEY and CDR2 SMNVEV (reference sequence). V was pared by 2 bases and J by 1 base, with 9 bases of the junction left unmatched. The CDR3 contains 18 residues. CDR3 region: CASSLPPFGTGTNEKLFF. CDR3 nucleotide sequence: TGTGCCAGCAGTTTACCACCTTTTGGGACAGGAACTAATGAAAAACTGTTTTTT.

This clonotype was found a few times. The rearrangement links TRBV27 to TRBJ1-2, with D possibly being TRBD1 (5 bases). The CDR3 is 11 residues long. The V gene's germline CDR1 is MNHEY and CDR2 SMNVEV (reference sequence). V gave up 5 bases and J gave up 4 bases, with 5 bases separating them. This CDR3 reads CASSGGYGYTF. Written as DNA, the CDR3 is TGTGCCAGCAGTGGGGGCTATGGCTACACCTTC.

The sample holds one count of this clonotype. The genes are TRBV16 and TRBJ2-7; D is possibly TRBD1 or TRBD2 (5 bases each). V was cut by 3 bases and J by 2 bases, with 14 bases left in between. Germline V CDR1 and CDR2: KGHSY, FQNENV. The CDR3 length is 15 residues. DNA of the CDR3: TGTGCCAGCAGCCAGGGACCCTCGGGCGCCTACGAGCAGTACTTC. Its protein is CASSQGPSGAYEQYF.

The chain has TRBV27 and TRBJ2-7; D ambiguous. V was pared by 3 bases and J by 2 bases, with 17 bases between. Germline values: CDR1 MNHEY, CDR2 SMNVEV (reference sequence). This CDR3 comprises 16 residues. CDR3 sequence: CASSLARSPLPYEQYF. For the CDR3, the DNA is TGTGCCAGCAGTTTGGCCCGGTCCCCGCTACCCTACGAGCAGTACTTC.

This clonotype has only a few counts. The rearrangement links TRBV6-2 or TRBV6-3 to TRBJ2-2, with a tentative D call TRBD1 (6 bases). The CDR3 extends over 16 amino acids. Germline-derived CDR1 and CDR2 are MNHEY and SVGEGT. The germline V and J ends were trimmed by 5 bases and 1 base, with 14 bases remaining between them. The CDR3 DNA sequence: TGTGCCAGCAGTCACGAGACAGGTTGGAACACCGGGGAGCTGTTTTTT. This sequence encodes CASSHETGWNTGELFF.

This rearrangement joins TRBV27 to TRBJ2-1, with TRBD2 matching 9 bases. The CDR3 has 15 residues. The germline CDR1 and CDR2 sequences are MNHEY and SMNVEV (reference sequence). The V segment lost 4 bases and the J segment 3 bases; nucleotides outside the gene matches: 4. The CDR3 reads CASSYAAGGYNEQFF. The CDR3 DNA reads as TGTGCCAGCAGTTACGCAGCGGGAGGCTACAATGAGCAGTTCTTC.

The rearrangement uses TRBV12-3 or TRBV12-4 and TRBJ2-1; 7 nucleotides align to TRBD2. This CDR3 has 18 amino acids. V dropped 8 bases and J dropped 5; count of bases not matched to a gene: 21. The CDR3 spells CASGPQFGASGPHNEQFF. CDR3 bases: TGTGCCAGCGGACCCCAGTTTGGCGCTAGCGGCCCACACAATGAGCAGTTCTTC.

The CDR3 sequence is CASSLAGGTLSEQFF. For the CDR3, the DNA is TGTGCCAGCAGCTTAGCGGGAGGAACCCTTAGTGAGCAGTTCTTC. V usage is TRBV5-4 and J usage is TRBJ2-1, with 9 bases that match TRBD2. The CDR3 covers 15 residues. Germline V gives CDR1 SGHNT, CDR2 YYREEE (reference sequence). The V segment lost 2 bases and the J segment 9 bases; nucleotides outside the gene matches: 9.

CDR3 in DNA: TGTGCCAGTGGCCCGACCTCCTACGAGCAGTACTTC. Protein: CASGPTSYEQYF. This sequence joins TRBV19 and TRBJ2-7, with no clear D. Germline lookup yields CDR1 LNHDA and CDR2 SQIVND (reference sequence). Between the trimmed V and J ends, which lost 8 bases and 0 bases, there was a span of 8 bases. The CDR3 consists of 12 residues.

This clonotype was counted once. CDR3 coding DNA: TGCGCCAGCAGCCAGGGGATCCGTGGGACAGGAGATGAAAAACTGTTTTTT. Translating gives CASSQGIRGTGDEKLFF. V and J are TRBV4-3 and TRBJ1-4; TRBD1 matches at 8 bases. V lost 3 bases, J lost 6 bases, and 12 bases stayed unmatched. Germline values: CDR1 LGHNA, CDR2 YSLEER. The CDR3 runs to 17 residues.

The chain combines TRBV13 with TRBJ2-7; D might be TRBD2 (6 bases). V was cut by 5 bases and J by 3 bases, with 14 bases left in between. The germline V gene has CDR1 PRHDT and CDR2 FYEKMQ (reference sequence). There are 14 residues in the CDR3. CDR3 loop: CASSRGFTDYEQYF. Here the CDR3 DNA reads TGTGCCAGCAGCCGGGGGTTCACAGACTACGAGCAGTACTTC.

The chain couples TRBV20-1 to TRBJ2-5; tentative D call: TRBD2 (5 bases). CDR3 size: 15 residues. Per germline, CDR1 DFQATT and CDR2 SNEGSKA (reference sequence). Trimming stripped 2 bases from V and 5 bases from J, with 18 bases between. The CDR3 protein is CSARKARPGEETQYF. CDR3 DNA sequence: TGCAGTGCTAGAAAAGCCAGGCCCGGGGAGGAGACCCAGTACTTC.

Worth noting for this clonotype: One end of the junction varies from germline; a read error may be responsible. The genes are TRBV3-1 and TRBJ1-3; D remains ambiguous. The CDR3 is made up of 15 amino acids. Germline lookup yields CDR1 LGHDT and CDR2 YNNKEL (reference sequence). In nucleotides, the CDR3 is TGTGCCAGCAGCCAAGGGACGGCCTCTGAAAACACCATATATTTT. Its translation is CASSQGTASENTIYF.

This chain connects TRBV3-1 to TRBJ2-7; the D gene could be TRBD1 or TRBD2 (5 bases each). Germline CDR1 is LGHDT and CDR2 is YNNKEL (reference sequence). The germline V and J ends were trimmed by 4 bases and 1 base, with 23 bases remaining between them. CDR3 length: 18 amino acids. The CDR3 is CASSLEIRDHYWSYEQYF. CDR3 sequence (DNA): TGTGCCAGCAGCCTAGAGATTAGGGACCATTATTGGTCCTACGAGCAGTACTTC.

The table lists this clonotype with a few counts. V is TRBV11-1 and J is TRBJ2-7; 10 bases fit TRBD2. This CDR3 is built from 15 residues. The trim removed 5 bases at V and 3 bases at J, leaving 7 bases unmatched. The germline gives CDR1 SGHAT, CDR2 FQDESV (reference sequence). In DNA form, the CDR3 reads TGTGCCAGCAGCCGAAGTAGCGGGGGGAACTACGAGCAGTACTTC. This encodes CASSRSSGGNYEQYF.

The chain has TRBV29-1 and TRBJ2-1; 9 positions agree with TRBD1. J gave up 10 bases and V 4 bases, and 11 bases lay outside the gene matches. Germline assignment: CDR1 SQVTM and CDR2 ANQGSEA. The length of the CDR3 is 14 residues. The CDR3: CSVGGGQGGWEQFF. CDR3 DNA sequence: TGCAGCGTTGGGGGGGGACAGGGAGGTTGGGAGCAGTTCTTC.

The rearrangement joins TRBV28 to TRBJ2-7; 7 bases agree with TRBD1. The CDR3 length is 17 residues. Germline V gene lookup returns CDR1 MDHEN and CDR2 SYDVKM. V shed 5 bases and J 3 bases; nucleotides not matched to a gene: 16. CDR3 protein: CASSPTTGYSSRYEQYF. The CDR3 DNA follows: TGTGCCAGCAGTCCAACGACAGGGTATAGTTCTCGCTACGAGCAGTACTTC.

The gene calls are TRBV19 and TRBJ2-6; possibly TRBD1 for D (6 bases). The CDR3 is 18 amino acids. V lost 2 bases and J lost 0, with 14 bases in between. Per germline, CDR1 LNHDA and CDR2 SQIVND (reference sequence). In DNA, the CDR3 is TGTGCCAGTAGTATATCGGCAGGGGCCTTCTCTGGGGCCAACGTCCTGACTTTC. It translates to CASSISAGAFSGANVLTF.

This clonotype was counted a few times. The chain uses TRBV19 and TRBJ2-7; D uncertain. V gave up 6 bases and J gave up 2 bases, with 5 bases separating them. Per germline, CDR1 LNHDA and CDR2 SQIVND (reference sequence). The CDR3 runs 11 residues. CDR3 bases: TGTGCCAGTAGGGGGACCTACGAGCAGTACTTC. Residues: CASRGTYEQYF. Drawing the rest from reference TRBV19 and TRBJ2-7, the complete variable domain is DGGITQSPKYLFRKEGQNVTLSCEQNLNHDAMYWYRQDPGQGLRLIYYSQIVNDFQKGDIAEGYSVSREKKESFPLTVTSAQKNPTAFYLCASRGTYEQYFGPGTRLTVT.

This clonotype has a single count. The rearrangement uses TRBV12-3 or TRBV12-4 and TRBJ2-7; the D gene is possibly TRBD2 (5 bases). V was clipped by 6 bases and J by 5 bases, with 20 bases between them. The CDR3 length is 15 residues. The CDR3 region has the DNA TGTGCCAGCAGCCTGGGTCGGGGATCAGACAACGAGCAGTACTTC. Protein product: CASSLGRGSDNEQYF.

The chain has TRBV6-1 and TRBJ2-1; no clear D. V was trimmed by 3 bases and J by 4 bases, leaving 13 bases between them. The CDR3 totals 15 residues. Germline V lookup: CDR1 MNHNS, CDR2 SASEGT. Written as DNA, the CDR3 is TGTGCCAGCAGTGAGGTAGAAAGGCTTTACAATGAGCAGTTCTTC. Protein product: CASSEVERLYNEQFF.

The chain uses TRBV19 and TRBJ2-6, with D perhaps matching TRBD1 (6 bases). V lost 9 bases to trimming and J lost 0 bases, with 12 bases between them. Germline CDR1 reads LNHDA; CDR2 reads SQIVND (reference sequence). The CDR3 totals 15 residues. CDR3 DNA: TGTGCCAGCACAGGGATCGGCTCTGGGGCCAACGTCCTGACTTTC. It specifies CASTGIGSGANVLTF.

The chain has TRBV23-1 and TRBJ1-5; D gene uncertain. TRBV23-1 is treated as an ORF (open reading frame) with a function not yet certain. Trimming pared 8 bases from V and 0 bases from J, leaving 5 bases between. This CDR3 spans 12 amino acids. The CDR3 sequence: CASLGSNQPQHF. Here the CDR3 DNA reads TGCGCCAGCCTAGGTAGCAATCAGCCCCAGCATTTT.

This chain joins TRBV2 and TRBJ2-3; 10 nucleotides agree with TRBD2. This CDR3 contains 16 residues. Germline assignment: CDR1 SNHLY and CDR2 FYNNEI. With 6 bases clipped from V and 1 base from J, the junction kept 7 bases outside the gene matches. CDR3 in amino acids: CASRGPGTSGTDTQYF. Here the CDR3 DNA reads TGTGCCAGCAGGGGCCCCGGGACTAGCGGCACAGATACGCAGTATTTT.